The clone carrying this T cell receptor beta chain was observed once. These data come from a study of blood T cell repertoires in COVID-19. The data were produced by immunoSEQ multiplex PCR, yet TCRdb's version contains in-frame clones alone and is incomplete. This repertoire shows about 130,000 clones, around 89% found once; its top ten account for roughly 4%. Unmatched junction bases numbered 8, after V lost 7 bases and J lost 5 bases. Germline-derived CDR1 and CDR2 are KGHDR and SFDVKD. This CDR3 comprises 16 residues. The genes are TRBV24-1 and TRBJ1-5, with 12 positions matching TRBD1. This receptor was identified in a man aged 55 to 70 with COVID-19, enrolled during active disease. The sample taken for sequencing was peripheral blood. In DNA form, the CDR3 reads TGTGCCACCAGCCCTCGGGACAGGGGGCTTGATCAGCCCCAGCATTTT. Amino acid sequence: CATSPRDRGLDQPQHF.